Listed below are T cell receptor beta chains from one sample, sequenced in a study of shared T cell receptors in the human thymus. Libraries were prepared by immunoSEQ multiplex PCR; TCRdb keeps only in-frame clonotypes and omits some of them. In the table there are about 660,000 clones, 70% to 90% of which are singletons. These data were also reused for a study on human thymus T cells.

Sequenced sample: thymocytes. These receptors were obtained from a boy in the first two years of life with a congenital heart defect. CDR3s include the opening cysteine and the closing phenylalanine or tryptophan. D genes are given only for firm matches. A row's size may be missing; if present it is once, few, many or a size class.

clone size: -; V gene: TRBV27; CDR3 length: 15; D gene: TRBD1; J gene: TRBJ2-7; CDR3 protein: CASSPLNRGYDEQYF; CDR3 DNA: TGTGCCAGCAGCCCCCTCAACAGGGGTTACGACGAGCAGTACTTC
clone size: -; V gene: TRBV25-1; CDR3 length: 15; D gene: TRBD1; J gene: TRBJ2-7; CDR3 protein: CASRGGTGGSYEQYF; CDR3 DNA: TGTGCCAGCAGAGGCGGGACAGGGGGCTCATACGAGCAGTACTTC
clone size: once; V gene: TRBV6-5; CDR3 length: 15; D gene: TRBD1; J gene: TRBJ2-7; CDR3 protein: CASRTPGQKSYEQYF; CDR3 DNA: TGTGCCAGCAGAACGCCGGGACAGAAATCCTACGAGCAGTACTTC
clone size: -; V gene: TRBV7-9; CDR3 length: 14; D gene: -; J gene: TRBJ2-6; CDR3 protein: CASSAGAGANVLTF; CDR3 DNA: TGTGCCAGCAGCGCAGGGGCTGGGGCCAACGTCCTGACTTTC
clone size: few; V gene: TRBV15; CDR3 length: 17; D gene: TRBD2; J gene: TRBJ2-1; CDR3 protein: CATSPRLAGKSYNEQFF; CDR3 DNA: TGTGCCACCAGCCCGCGACTAGCGGGAAAGAGCTACAATGAGCAGTTCTTC
clone size: -; V gene: TRBV5-6; CDR3 length: 16; D gene: TRBD1; J gene: TRBJ2-3; CDR3 protein: CASSFRDRDNTDTQYF; CDR3 DNA: TGTGCCAGCAGCTTCCGGGACAGGGATAACACAGATACGCAGTATTTT
clone size: -; V gene: TRBV19; CDR3 length: 17; D gene: TRBD2; J gene: TRBJ2-5; CDR3 protein: CASSMGTGGRAAETQYF; CDR3 DNA: TGTGCCAGTAGTATGGGTACGGGCGGGAGGGCTGCGGAGACCCAGTACTTC
clone size: -; V gene: TRBV6-6; CDR3 length: 13; D gene: -; J gene: TRBJ2-7; CDR3 protein: CASSHDTSYEQYF; CDR3 DNA: TGTGCCAGCAGCCACGACACTTCCTACGAGCAGTACTTC
clone size: -; V gene: TRBV7-2; CDR3 length: 16; D gene: TRBD2; J gene: TRBJ2-2; CDR3 protein: CASSLVGSGSSGELFF; CDR3 DNA: TGTGCCAGCAGCTTAGTGGGTAGCGGGAGCTCCGGGGAGCTGTTTTTT
clone size: -; V gene: TRBV10-2; CDR3 length: 15; D gene: TRBD1; J gene: TRBJ1-3; CDR3 protein: CASTGDSSSGNTIYF; CDR3 DNA: TGCGCCAGCACCGGGGACAGTAGCTCTGGAAACACCATATATTTT
clone size: -; V gene: TRBV27; CDR3 length: 16; D gene: TRBD2; J gene: TRBJ2-7; CDR3 protein: CASSPKTSGGSYEQYF; CDR3 DNA: TGTGCCAGCAGTCCAAAGACTAGCGGGGGCTCCTACGAGCAGTACTTC
clone size: -; V gene: TRBV6-4; CDR3 length: 11; D gene: -; J gene: TRBJ2-5; CDR3 protein: CASSVAETQYF; CDR3 DNA: TGTGCCAGCAGTGTGGCAGAGACCCAGTACTTC
clone size: -; V gene: TRBV29-1; CDR3 length: 13; D gene: -; J gene: TRBJ2-5; CDR3 protein: CSVVTENQETQYF; CDR3 DNA: TGCAGCGTCGTGACAGAAAACCAAGAGACCCAGTACTTC
clone size: -; V gene: TRBV27; CDR3 length: 13; D gene: -; J gene: TRBJ1-4; CDR3 protein: CASTGRHNEKLFF; CDR3 DNA: TGTGCCAGCACCGGCAGACATAATGAAAAACTGTTTTTT
clone size: -; V gene: TRBV5-1; CDR3 length: 15; D gene: TRBD1; J gene: TRBJ2-2; CDR3 protein: CASSLGHRGTGELFF; CDR3 DNA: TGCGCCAGCAGCTTGGGTCACAGGGGAACCGGGGAGCTGTTTTTT
clone size: -; V gene: TRBV11-3; CDR3 length: 19; D gene: TRBD2; J gene: TRBJ2-3; CDR3 protein: CASSLDSSGRALGTDTQYF; CDR3 DNA: TGTGCCAGCAGCTTAGATTCCAGCGGGAGGGCCCTCGGCACAGATACGCAGTATTTT
clone size: -; V gene: TRBV7-9; CDR3 length: 15; D gene: -; J gene: TRBJ2-5; CDR3 protein: CASSSSTGFQETQYF; CDR3 DNA: TGTGCCAGCAGTTCCAGCACGGGGTTCCAAGAGACCCAGTACTTC
clone size: -; V gene: TRBV7-4; CDR3 length: 12; D gene: -; J gene: TRBJ1-2; CDR3 protein: CASSLSYRGYTF; CDR3 DNA: TGTGCCAGCAGCTTAAGCTATCGTGGCTACACCTTC
clone size: -; V gene: TRBV19; CDR3 length: 14; D gene: -; J gene: TRBJ1-1; CDR3 protein: CASKGTGINTEAFF; CDR3 DNA: TGTGCCAGTAAGGGAACAGGGATTAACACTGAGGCTTTCTTT
clone size: -; V gene: TRBV28; CDR3 length: 15; D gene: TRBD2; J gene: TRBJ2-3; CDR3 protein: CASSWEGLAADTQYF; CDR3 DNA: TGTGCCAGCAGTTGGGAGGGACTGGCAGCAGATACGCAGTATTTT
clone size: few; V gene: TRBV7-9; CDR3 length: 15; D gene: TRBD2; J gene: TRBJ2-3; CDR3 protein: CASSSSGLDVNTQYF; CDR3 DNA: TGTGCCAGCAGCTCCTCGGGACTAGACGTAAATACGCAGTATTTT
clone size: once; V gene: TRBV4-3; CDR3 length: 15; D gene: -; J gene: TRBJ2-3; CDR3 protein: CASSQDDTYTDTQYF; CDR3 DNA: TGCGCCAGCAGCCAAGATGACACCTACACAGATACGCAGTATTTT
clone size: -; V gene: TRBV30; CDR3 length: 12; D gene: -; J gene: TRBJ1-4; CDR3 protein: CAWSVQGEKLFF; CDR3 DNA: TGTGCCTGGAGTGTGCAGGGGGAAAAACTGTTTTTT
clone size: -; V gene: TRBV30; CDR3 length: 14; D gene: TRBD1; J gene: TRBJ1-5; CDR3 protein: CAWSGDRFNQPQHF; CDR3 DNA: TGTGCCTGGAGTGGGGACAGGTTCAATCAGCCCCAGCATTTT
clone size: -; V gene: TRBV18; CDR3 length: 15; D gene: TRBD2; J gene: TRBJ2-7; CDR3 protein: CASSSGLAGTYEQYF; CDR3 DNA: TGTGCCAGCTCATCGGGACTAGCGGGAACCTACGAGCAGTACTTC
clone size: few; V gene: TRBV19; CDR3 length: 12; D gene: -; J gene: TRBJ1-1; CDR3 protein: CASSPSNTEAFF; CDR3 DNA: TGTGCCAGTAGTCCGAGTAACACTGAAGCTTTCTTT
clone size: -; V gene: TRBV11-2; CDR3 length: 14; D gene: TRBD1; J gene: TRBJ2-7; CDR3 protein: CASSSDRGAYEQYF; CDR3 DNA: TGTGCCAGCAGCTCTGACAGGGGGGCTTACGAGCAGTACTTC
clone size: -; V gene: TRBV28; CDR3 length: 16; D gene: -; J gene: TRBJ2-4; CDR3 protein: CASTPEGEMGKNIQYF; CDR3 DNA: TGTGCCAGCACCCCAGAGGGGGAGATGGGCAAAAACATTCAGTACTTC
clone size: -; V gene: TRBV25-1; CDR3 length: 14; D gene: -; J gene: TRBJ2-7; CDR3 protein: CASSAPKVPHEQYF; CDR3 DNA: TGTGCCAGCAGCGCCCCTAAAGTCCCACACGAGCAGTACTTC
clone size: -; V gene: TRBV4-2; CDR3 length: 15; D gene: -; J gene: TRBJ1-5; CDR3 protein: CASSLKQGSNQPQHF; CDR3 DNA: TGTGCCAGCAGCCTAAAGCAGGGAAGCAATCAGCCCCAGCATTTT
clone size: -; V gene: TRBV5-4; CDR3 length: 14; D gene: TRBD1; J gene: TRBJ1-1; CDR3 protein: CASTSDREDTEAFF; CDR3 DNA: TGTGCCAGCACTTCGGACAGGGAGGACACTGAAGCTTTCTTT
clone size: once; V gene: TRBV5-4; CDR3 length: 15; D gene: -; J gene: TRBJ2-3; CDR3 protein: CASSFRGRFLNTQYF; CDR3 DNA: TGTGCCAGCAGCTTCCGGGGAAGGTTCTTGAATACGCAGTATTTT
clone size: -; V gene: TRBV28; CDR3 length: 17; D gene: TRBD2; J gene: TRBJ2-3; CDR3 protein: CASSLWSGRGNTDTQYF; CDR3 DNA: TGTGCCAGCAGTTTATGGTCCGGGCGGGGGAACACAGATACGCAGTATTTT
clone size: -; V gene: TRBV28; CDR3 length: 11; D gene: -; J gene: TRBJ2-7; CDR3 protein: CASSSVHEQYF; CDR3 DNA: TGTGCCAGCAGTTCCGTCCACGAGCAGTACTTC
clone size: -; V gene: TRBV7-2; CDR3 length: 13; D gene: -; J gene: TRBJ2-7; CDR3 protein: CASSSTNPYEQYF; CDR3 DNA: TGTGCCAGCAGCTCCACAAACCCCTACGAGCAGTACTTC
clone size: -; V gene: TRBV2; CDR3 length: 13; D gene: -; J gene: TRBJ2-5; CDR3 protein: CASSDRPRETQYF; CDR3 DNA: TGTGCCAGCAGTGACCGACCCAGGGAGACCCAGTACTTC
clone size: -; V gene: TRBV7-9; CDR3 length: 16; D gene: TRBD1; J gene: TRBJ2-7; CDR3 protein: CASSPSTGTGAYEQYF; CDR3 DNA: TGTGCCAGCAGCCCATCTACCGGGACAGGGGCCTACGAGCAGTACTTC
clone size: -; V gene: TRBV19; CDR3 length: 18; D gene: -; J gene: TRBJ1-1; CDR3 protein: CASSILHRVPDMNTEAFF; CDR3 DNA: TGTGCCAGTAGTATCCTGCACAGGGTTCCCGACATGAACACTGAAGCTTTCTTT
clone size: -; V gene: TRBV5-1; CDR3 length: 18; D gene: TRBD2; J gene: TRBJ2-1; CDR3 protein: CASSLAWTSGRRGGEQFF; CDR3 DNA: TGCGCCAGCAGCTTGGCGTGGACTAGCGGGAGGAGGGGTGGTGAGCAGTTCTTC
clone size: -; V gene: TRBV27; CDR3 length: 19; D gene: TRBD1; J gene: TRBJ1-2; CDR3 protein: CASSPWDPDRGAREYGYTF; CDR3 DNA: TGTGCCAGCAGTCCCTGGGACCCGGACAGGGGGGCGAGGGAGTATGGCTACACCTTC
clone size: -; V gene: TRBV28; CDR3 length: 14; D gene: -; J gene: TRBJ1-2; CDR3 protein: CASSGSHYNYGYTF; CDR3 DNA: TGTGCCAGCAGTGGCTCCCATTATAACTATGGCTACACCTTC
clone size: -; V gene: TRBV6-6; CDR3 length: 14; D gene: -; J gene: TRBJ2-7; CDR3 protein: CATLWKGDSYEQYF; CDR3 DNA: TGTGCCACCCTCTGGAAAGGGGACTCCTACGAGCAGTACTTC
clone size: -; V gene: TRBV27; CDR3 length: 17; D gene: -; J gene: TRBJ2-7; CDR3 protein: CASSSRGTGNLAYEQYF; CDR3 DNA: TGTGCCAGCAGTTCGAGGGGTACAGGGAATTTAGCCTACGAGCAGTACTTC
clone size: -; V gene: TRBV7-2; CDR3 length: 18; D gene: -; J gene: TRBJ1-5; CDR3 protein: CASSLVKGLVGVYQPQHF; CDR3 DNA: TGTGCCAGCAGCTTAGTTAAGGGACTAGTGGGGGTGTATCAGCCCCAGCATTTT
clone size: -; V gene: TRBV19; CDR3 length: 17; D gene: TRBD2; J gene: TRBJ2-3; CDR3 protein: CASSPGLAGVSTDTQYF; CDR3 DNA: TGTGCCAGTAGCCCCGGACTAGCGGGAGTATCTACAGATACGCAGTATTTT
clone size: few; V gene: TRBV6-6; CDR3 length: 14; D gene: -; J gene: TRBJ1-5; CDR3 protein: CASSYRWGDQPQHF; CDR3 DNA: TGTGCCAGCAGTTACCGCTGGGGGGATCAGCCCCAGCATTTT
clone size: -; V gene: TRBV13; CDR3 length: 15; D gene: -; J gene: TRBJ2-5; CDR3 protein: CASSLGLQEQETQYF; CDR3 DNA: TGTGCCAGCAGCTTAGGGCTCCAGGAACAAGAGACCCAGTACTTC
clone size: -; V gene: TRBV7-9; CDR3 length: 19; D gene: TRBD2; J gene: TRBJ2-1; CDR3 protein: CASSLALAERSERYNEQFF; CDR3 DNA: TGTGCCAGCAGCTTAGCGCTAGCGGAACGGTCCGAGAGGTACAATGAGCAGTTCTTC
clone size: -; V gene: TRBV18; CDR3 length: 18; D gene: TRBD1; J gene: TRBJ1-2; CDR3 protein: CASSPSAIGQGPEYGYTF; CDR3 DNA: TGTGCCAGCTCACCATCGGCGATTGGACAGGGGCCGGAATATGGCTACACCTTC
clone size: -; V gene: TRBV10-3; CDR3 length: 15; D gene: -; J gene: TRBJ2-1; CDR3 protein: CAISPSVSSYNEQFF; CDR3 DNA: TGTGCCATCAGCCCCTCCGTGAGCTCCTACAATGAGCAGTTCTTC
clone size: -; V gene: TRBV5-4; CDR3 length: 14; D gene: TRBD2; J gene: TRBJ2-7; CDR3 protein: CASSLVAGGREQYF; CDR3 DNA: TGTGCCAGCAGCTTGGTTGCGGGAGGGCGCGAGCAGTACTTC
clone size: -; V gene: TRBV11-3; CDR3 length: 14; D gene: -; J gene: TRBJ2-7; CDR3 protein: CASSWAGPSYEQYF; CDR3 DNA: TGTGCCAGCAGCTGGGCAGGGCCGTCCTACGAGCAGTACTTC
clone size: -; V gene: TRBV7-9; CDR3 length: 11; D gene: -; J gene: TRBJ1-4; CDR3 protein: CAGGGPEKLFF; CDR3 DNA: TGTGCCGGGGGGGGCCCCGAAAAACTGTTTTTT
clone size: -; V gene: TRBV28; CDR3 length: 13; D gene: TRBD2; J gene: TRBJ2-5; CDR3 protein: CASGSGGGETQYF; CDR3 DNA: TGTGCCAGCGGGTCGGGGGGAGGGGAGACCCAGTACTTC
clone size: -; V gene: TRBV5-1; CDR3 length: 15; D gene: TRBD2; J gene: TRBJ2-5; CDR3 protein: CASSLSLAGGETQYF; CDR3 DNA: TGCGCCAGCAGCTTGAGCCTAGCGGGAGGCGAGACCCAGTACTTC
clone size: -; V gene: TRBV5-1; CDR3 length: 16; D gene: -; J gene: TRBJ1-4; CDR3 protein: CASSPRQFATNEKLFF; CDR3 DNA: TGCGCCAGCAGCCCCAGACAGTTTGCAACTAATGAAAAACTGTTTTTT
clone size: -; V gene: TRBV11-3; CDR3 length: 11; D gene: -; J gene: TRBJ1-4; CDR3 protein: CASSPDEKLFF; CDR3 DNA: TGTGCCAGCAGCCCAGATGAAAAACTGTTTTTT